This TCR beta chain was recovered during a study of blood T cell repertoires in COVID-19. Study details: Italy, Spain and the United States were the sources of the convalescent and acute COVID-19 samples.

Source study methods: Reference gene primer amplification gave nucleated cell count estimates. TCRdb's copy holds only in-frame clones and misses some; the assay was immunoSEQ multiplex PCR. Clone size and V and J calls were adopted from that table, with D and trimming inferred from the DNA. The data hold approximately 100,000 clones, with roughly 84% observed a single time. Sequences were obtained from peripheral blood. The source of this sequence is a human donor in a cohort sampled during active COVID-19.

The CDR3 DNA reads as TGTGCCAGCAGCTCAGGTAGCTCTGGGGCCAACGTCCTGACTTTC. Translating gives CASSSGSSGANVLTF. This chain connects TRBV28 to TRBJ2-6; unclear D gene. V shed 6 bases and J shed 0 bases, with 9 bases lying between them. The length of the CDR3 is 15 residues. In germline, CDR1 is MDHEN, CDR2 SYDVKM.